This TCR beta chain was obtained from a study of blood T cell repertoires in COVID-19. Sequencing used immunoSEQ multiplex PCR; TCRdb keeps in-frame clones, though not all of them. This table has about 250,000 clones, about 82% appearing once. Per the germline V gene, CDR1 is SGHRS and CDR2 is YFSETQ. This CDR3 spans 15 amino acids. V dropped 2 bases and J dropped 5; count of bases not matched to a gene: 7. The table lists this clone with a count of one. The gene calls are TRBV5-1 and TRBJ2-5; 9 positions agree with TRBD2. This clonotype originated in a woman over 75 with COVID-19, enrolled during active disease. Sequenced material: peripheral blood. CDR3 sequence reads: CASSFGGSGGETQYF. The CDR3 DNA reads TGCGCCAGCAGCTTCGGGGGTAGCGGGGGTGAGACCCAGTACTTC. Using reference TRBV5-1 and TRBJ2-5 for the parts outside the CDR3, the full variable domain is KAGVTQTPRYLIKTRGQQVTLSCSPISGHRSVSWYQQTPGQGLQFLFEYFSETQRNKGNFPGRFSGRQFSNSRSEMNVSTLELGDSALYLCASSFGGSGGETQYFGPGTRLLVL.